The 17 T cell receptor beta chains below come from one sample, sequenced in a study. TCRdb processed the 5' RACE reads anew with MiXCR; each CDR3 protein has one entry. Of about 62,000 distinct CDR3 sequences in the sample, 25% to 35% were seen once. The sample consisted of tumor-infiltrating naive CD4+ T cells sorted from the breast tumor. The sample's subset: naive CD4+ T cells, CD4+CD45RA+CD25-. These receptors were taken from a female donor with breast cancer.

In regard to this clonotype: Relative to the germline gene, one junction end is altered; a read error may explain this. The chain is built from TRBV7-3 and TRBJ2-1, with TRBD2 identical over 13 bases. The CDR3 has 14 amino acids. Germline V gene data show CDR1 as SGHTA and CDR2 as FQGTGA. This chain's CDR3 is CASSRTSGGNEQLF. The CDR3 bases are TGTGCCAGCAGTAGGACTAGCGGGGGCAATGAGCAGCTCTTC.

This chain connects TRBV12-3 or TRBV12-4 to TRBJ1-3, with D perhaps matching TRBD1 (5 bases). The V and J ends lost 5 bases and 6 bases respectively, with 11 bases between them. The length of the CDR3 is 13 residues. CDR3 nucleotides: TGTGCCAGCAGTCTGGGGGACGTAAACACCATATATTTT. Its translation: CASSLGDVNTIYF.

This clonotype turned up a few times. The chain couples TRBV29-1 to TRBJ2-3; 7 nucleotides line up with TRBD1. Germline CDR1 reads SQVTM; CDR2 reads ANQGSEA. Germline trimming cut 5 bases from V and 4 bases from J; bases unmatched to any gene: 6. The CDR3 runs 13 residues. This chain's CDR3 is CSVRGGYADTQYF. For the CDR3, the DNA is TGCAGCGTTCGAGGGGGCTACGCAGATACGCAGTATTTT.

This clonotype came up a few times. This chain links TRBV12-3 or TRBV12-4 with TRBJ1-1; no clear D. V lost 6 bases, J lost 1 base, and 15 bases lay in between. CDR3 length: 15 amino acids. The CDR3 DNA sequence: TGTGCCAGCAGGACCCCTCCGGACGGGAACACTGAAGCTTTCTTT. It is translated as CASRTPPDGNTEAFF.

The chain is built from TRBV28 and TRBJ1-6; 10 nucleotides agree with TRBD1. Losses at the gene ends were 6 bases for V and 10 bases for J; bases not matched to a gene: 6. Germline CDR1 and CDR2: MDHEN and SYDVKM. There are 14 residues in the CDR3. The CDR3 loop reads CASRIGQGGSPLHF. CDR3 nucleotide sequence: TGTGCCAGCAGAATAGGACAGGGGGGATCACCCCTCCACTTT.

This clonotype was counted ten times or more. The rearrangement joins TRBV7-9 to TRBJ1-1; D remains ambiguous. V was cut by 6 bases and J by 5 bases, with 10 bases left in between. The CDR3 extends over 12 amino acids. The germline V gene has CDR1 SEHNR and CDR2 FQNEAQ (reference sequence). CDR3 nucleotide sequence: TGTGCCAGCAGTGAGGGAAAGACTGAAGCTTTCTTT. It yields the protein CASSEGKTEAFF.

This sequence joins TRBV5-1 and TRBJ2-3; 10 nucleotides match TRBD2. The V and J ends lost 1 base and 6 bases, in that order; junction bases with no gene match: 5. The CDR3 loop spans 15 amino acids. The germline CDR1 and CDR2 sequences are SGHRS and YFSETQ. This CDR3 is CASSLNSGGLDTQYF. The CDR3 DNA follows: TGCGCCAGCAGCTTGAATAGCGGGGGGTTGGATACGCAGTATTTT.

The CDR3 loop reads CASTLSPGLAYEQYF. The CDR3 bases are TGTGCCAGCACCTTAAGTCCGGGACTAGCCTACGAGCAGTACTTC. The chain carries TRBV6-2 or TRBV6-3 and TRBJ2-7; 8 bases match TRBD2. With V trimmed by 7 bases and J by 2 bases, 10 bases remained unmatched. Germline values: CDR1 MNHEY, CDR2 SVGEGT. The CDR3 sequence is 15 residues long.

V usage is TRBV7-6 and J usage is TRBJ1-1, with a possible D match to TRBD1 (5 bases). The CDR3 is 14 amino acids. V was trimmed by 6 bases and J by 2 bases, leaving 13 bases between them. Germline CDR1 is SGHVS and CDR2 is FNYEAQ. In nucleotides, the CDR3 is TGTGCCAGCAGTCGCGAAGGGGTAAACACTGAAGCTTTCTTT. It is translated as CASSREGVNTEAFF.

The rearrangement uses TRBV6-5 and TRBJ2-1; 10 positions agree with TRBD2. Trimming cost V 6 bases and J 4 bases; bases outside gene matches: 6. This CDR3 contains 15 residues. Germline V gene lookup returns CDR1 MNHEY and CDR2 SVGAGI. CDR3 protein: CASRRSGGGYNEQFF. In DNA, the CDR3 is TGTGCCAGCAGGCGAAGCGGGGGGGGTTACAATGAGCAGTTCTTC.

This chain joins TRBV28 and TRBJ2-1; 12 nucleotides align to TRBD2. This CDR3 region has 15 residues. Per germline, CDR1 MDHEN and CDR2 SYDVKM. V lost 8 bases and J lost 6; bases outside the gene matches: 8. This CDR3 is CASSSTSGGPNEQFF. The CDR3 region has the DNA TGTGCCAGCTCTTCAACTAGCGGGGGGCCCAATGAGCAGTTCTTC.

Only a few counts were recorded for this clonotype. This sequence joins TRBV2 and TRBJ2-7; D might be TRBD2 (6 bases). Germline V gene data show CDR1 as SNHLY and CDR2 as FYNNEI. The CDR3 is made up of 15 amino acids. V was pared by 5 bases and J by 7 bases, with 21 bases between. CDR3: CASSLYRPGRQEQYF. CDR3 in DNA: TGTGCCAGCAGTCTATACCGACCTGGGAGGCAAGAGCAGTACTTC.

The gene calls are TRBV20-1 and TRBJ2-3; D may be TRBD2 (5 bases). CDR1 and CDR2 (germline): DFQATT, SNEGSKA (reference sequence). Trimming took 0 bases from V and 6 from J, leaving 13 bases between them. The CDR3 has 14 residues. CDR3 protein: CSARDGLALDTQYF. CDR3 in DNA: TGCAGTGCTAGAGATGGGCTAGCTCTGGATACGCAGTATTTT.

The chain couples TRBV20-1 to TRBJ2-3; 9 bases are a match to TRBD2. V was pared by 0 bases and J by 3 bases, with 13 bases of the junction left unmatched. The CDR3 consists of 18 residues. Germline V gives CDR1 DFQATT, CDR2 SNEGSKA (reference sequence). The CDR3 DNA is TGCAGTGCTAGAGATACCCCGGGAGTAGCGGGAGATACAGATACGCAGTATTTT. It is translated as CSARDTPGVAGDTDTQYF.

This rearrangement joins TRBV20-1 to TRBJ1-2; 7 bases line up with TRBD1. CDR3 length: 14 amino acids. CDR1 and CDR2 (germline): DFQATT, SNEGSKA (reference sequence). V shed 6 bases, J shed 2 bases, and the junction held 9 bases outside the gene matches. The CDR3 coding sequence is TGCAGTGCCATAGATTACAGGGGAAACTATGGCTACACCTTC. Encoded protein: CSAIDYRGNYGYTF.

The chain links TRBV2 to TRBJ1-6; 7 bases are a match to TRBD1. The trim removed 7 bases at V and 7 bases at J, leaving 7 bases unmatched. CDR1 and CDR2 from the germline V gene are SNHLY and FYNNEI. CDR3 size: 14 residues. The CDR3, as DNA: TGTGCCAGCACTACCGGGACAGAAAATTCACCCCTCCACTTT. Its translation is CASTTGTENSPLHF.

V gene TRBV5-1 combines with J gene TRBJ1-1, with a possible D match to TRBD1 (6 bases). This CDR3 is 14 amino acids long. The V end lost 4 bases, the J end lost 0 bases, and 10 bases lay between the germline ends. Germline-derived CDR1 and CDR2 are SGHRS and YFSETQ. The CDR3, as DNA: TGCGCCAGCAGCCAGACAGGTATGAACACTGAAGCTTTCTTT. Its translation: CASSQTGMNTEAFF. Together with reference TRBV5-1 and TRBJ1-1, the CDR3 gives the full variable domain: KAGVTQTPRYLIKTRGQQVTLSCSPISGHRSVSWYQQTPGQGLQFLFEYFSETQRNKGNFPGRFSGRQFSNSRSEMNVSTLELGDSALYLCASSQTGMNTEAFFGQGTRLTVV.